The source of this T cell receptor beta chain is a study of OX40 agonist ivuxolimab in advanced cancers. Study in general: Patients got intravenous ivuxolimab at 0.01 to 10 mg/kg every 2 weeks. Overall study results and limits: Clones of CD4+ and CD8+ blood T cells grew by week 6 at doses of 0.1 to 3.0 mg/kg.

Germline CDR1 is SGHVS and CDR2 is FQNEAQ. This CDR3 has 14 amino acids. V was trimmed by 5 bases and J by 6 bases, leaving 14 bases between them. The sample holds a few counts of this clone. Its antigen remains unidentified. Measured with immunoSEQ multiplex PCR; TCRdb has only the in-frame clones, and not every one. This table has approximately 62,000 clones, approximately 91% appearing once. The chain couples TRBV7-8 to TRBJ2-1; possibly TRBD2 for D (5 bases). This specimen consisted of CD4+ or CD8+ T cells sorted from blood, obtained in a trial of the OX40 agonist ivuxolimab. The TCR comes from an adult with an advanced solid tumor such as melanoma, head and neck, liver or kidney cancer. The CDR3 is CASSQDGIPNEQFF. As DNA, the CDR3 is TGTGCCAGCAGCCAAGACGGGATCCCCAATGAGCAGTTCTTC.